This T cell receptor beta chain originates from a study of cytomegalovirus exposure and HLA in healthy donors. The V gene lost 5 bases and the J gene lost 4 bases, with 8 bases spanning the gap. The CDR3 length is 13 residues. Germline V gene data show CDR1 as SNHLY and CDR2 as FYNNEI. Points on this clone: What it recognizes is unknown.

Study-wide points: The listing of approximately 160 TCR beta chains classed them as cytomegalovirus-associated. Solely CMV serostatus was available to characterize immune exposure.

This PCR relied on a set of 60 Vbeta primers and 13 Jbeta primers. Sequencing was performed with immunoSEQ multiplex PCR; in TCRdb, only in-frame clones are kept and a portion is missing. The data contain about 120,000 clones, approximately 87% of them singletons. This chain uses TRBV2 with TRBJ2-2, with D tentatively TRBD2 (5 bases). The clonotype originates from a man younger than 35 in good health and CMV-seropositive. Sequenced: PBMCs. This chain's CDR3 is CASSPEGTGELFF. The DNA for the CDR3 is TGTGCCAGCAGTCCAGAGGGCACCGGGGAGCTGTTTTTT.